This T cell receptor beta chain was sequenced during a study of cytomegalovirus exposure and HLA in healthy donors. The V segment lost 3 bases and the J segment 5 bases; nucleotides outside the gene matches: 3. The CDR3 is 14 amino acids. The germline V gene encodes CDR1 SGHDT and CDR2 YYEEEE. PCR used 60 Vbeta primers and 13 Jbeta primers. Measured with immunoSEQ multiplex PCR; TCRdb has only the in-frame clones, and not every one. The sample contains about 110,000 clones, 76% of which appear only once. The specimen sequenced was PBMCs. The V and J genes are TRBV5-6 and TRBJ2-1, with 9 bases matching TRBD1. This TCR was recovered from a man younger than 40 in good health and CMV-seropositive. CDR3 in DNA: TGTGCCAGCAGCTGGGGACAGGGTCACAATGAGCAGTTCTTC. Protein: CASSWGQGHNEQFF.